This T cell receptor beta chain derives from a study of response to subunit inactivated influenza vaccine. Study-level results: Each seasonal flu vaccination may recruit only limited new T cells, authors suggested.

TCRdb analysed the RT-PCR reads with MiXCR anew, one entry per CDR3 protein. The data show approximately 700,000 distinct CDR3 sequences, 14% seen once. Many counts were recorded for this clonotype. Its matching antigen is unknown. This TCR was sampled from a man aged 45-60 years who received an inactivated influenza vaccine. This specimen consisted of PBMCs from blood, obtained about 14 days before vaccination.

The CDR3 sequence is CASSQGNLGQDTQYF. CDR3 nucleotide sequence: TGTGCCAGCAGCCAAGGTAATCTCGGCCAAGATACGCAGTATTTT. The J gene is TRBJ2-3, the V gene TRBV4-2; D not resolved. Germline V gives CDR1 LGHNA, CDR2 YNFKEQ. Trimming left V 1 base short and J 5 bases short, with 13 bases between. This CDR3 has 15 amino acids.